These 19 T cell receptor beta chains were all obtained from the same sample, sequenced in a study of shared clonotypes between healthy human individuals. Measured with immunoSEQ multiplex PCR; TCRdb has only the in-frame clones, and not every one. In the table there are hundreds of thousands of clones, approximately 95% of which are singletons. Sequencing was carried out using naive CD4+ T cells sorted from blood. The subset was: CD45RA+ positively selected. These receptors were obtained from a woman between 25 and 40 years old in good health.

This clone showed up just once. The J gene is TRBJ2-1, the V gene TRBV5-1; 7 positions match TRBD2. The V gene end was trimmed by 1 base and the J gene end by 2 bases; junction bases not matched to a gene: 3. CDR3 size: 15 residues. The germline CDR1 and CDR2 sequences are SGHRS and YFSETQ. The CDR3 DNA follows: TGCGCCAGCAGCTTGTCTAGCGGCACCTACAATGAGCAGTTCTTC. This sequence encodes CASSLSSGTYNEQFF.

The chain recombines TRBV28 with TRBJ2-5; the match to TRBD1 covers 7 bases. This CDR3 has 14 residues. The germline CDR1 and CDR2 sequences are MDHEN and SYDVKM. Trimming removed 4 bases from V and 3 bases from J; junction bases left unmatched: 5. CDR3 sequence (DNA): TGTGCCAGCAGTTCCTCCGGGACAGAAGAGACCCAGTACTTC. It codes for CASSSSGTEETQYF.

This clone was found once. The V call is TRBV7-8, the J call TRBJ2-7; 7 bases align to TRBD1. V dropped 2 bases and J dropped 4; count of bases not matched to a gene: 8. CDR1 and CDR2 (germline): SGHVS, FQNEAQ. This CDR3 contains 15 residues. Here the CDR3 DNA reads TGTGCCAGCAGCTTAATGGAGACAGGGTTGTACGAGCAGTACTTC. It specifies CASSLMETGLYEQYF.

The chain links TRBV18 to TRBJ2-2, with a tentative D call TRBD2 (6 bases). Germline assignment: CDR1 KGHSH and CDR2 LQKENI. The CDR3 spans 16 residues. The V and J ends lost 4 bases and 0 bases respectively, with 12 bases between them. CDR3 sequence reads: CASSRLGTANTGELFF. DNA of the CDR3: TGTGCCAGCTCACGTTTGGGGACTGCGAACACCGGGGAGCTGTTTTTT.

V is TRBV7-2 and J is TRBJ2-2, with a tentative D call TRBD1 (6 bases). Germline V lookup: CDR1 SGHTA, CDR2 FQGNSA. V shed 5 bases and J shed 5 bases, with 18 bases lying between them. This CDR3 has 16 residues. The CDR3 sequence: CASSQKGGVWTGELFF. Here the CDR3 DNA reads TGTGCCAGCAGCCAGAAAGGGGGAGTTTGGACCGGGGAGCTGTTTTTT.

For the CDR3, the DNA is TGTGCCAGCAGTCGTAAGCGGGATGGAGAGCAGTTCTTC. Its translation is CASSRKRDGEQFF. The V and J genes are TRBV27 and TRBJ2-1; TRBD2 matches 7 bases. The CDR3 extends over 13 amino acids. The V segment lost 5 bases and the J segment 10 bases; nucleotides outside the gene matches: 8. Per the germline V gene, CDR1 is MNHEY and CDR2 is SMNVEV (reference sequence).

The gene calls are TRBV23-1 and TRBJ1-1, with a tentative D call TRBD1 (5 bases). TRBV23-1 carries the ORF label, with uncertain function. With 8 bases removed from V and 7 bases from J, the gap between germline ends came to 11 bases. CDR3 size: 11 residues. CDR3 protein: CASDRVVEAFF. DNA for the CDR3: TGCGCCAGCGACAGAGTGGTTGAAGCTTTCTTT.

This chain links TRBV19 with TRBJ2-7; D possibly matches TRBD1 or TRBD2 (5 bases each). Trimming shortened V by 6 bases and J by 3 bases, and 12 bases separated the two germline ends. Germline CDR1 is LNHDA and CDR2 is SQIVND (reference sequence). This CDR3 contains 13 residues. CDR3 residues: CASRVAGGYEQYF. The CDR3, as DNA: TGTGCCAGTAGAGTAGCTGGGGGCTACGAGCAGTACTTC. The full variable domain, rest sourced from reference TRBV19 and TRBJ2-7, is DGGITQSPKYLFRKEGQNVTLSCEQNLNHDAMYWYRQDPGQGLRLIYYSQIVNDFQKGDIAEGYSVSREKKESFPLTVTSAQKNPTAFYLCASRVAGGYEQYFGPGTRLTVT.

The chain couples TRBV2 to TRBJ2-7; 14 nucleotides line up with TRBD2. This CDR3 has 19 residues. From germline, CDR1 is SNHLY and CDR2 FYNNEI. The trim removed 3 bases at V and 3 bases at J, leaving 13 bases unmatched. In DNA form, the CDR3 reads TGTGCCAGCAGTGAGGCCCCCGGGACTAGCGGGAGAGAAGGCTACGAGCAGTACTTC. Translated, it gives CASSEAPGTSGREGYEQYF.

The J gene is TRBJ2-5, the V gene TRBV29-1, with TRBD1 matching over 8 bases. V gave up 7 bases and J gave up 5 bases; unmatched junction bases: 6. From germline, CDR1 is SQVTM and CDR2 ANQGSEA. This CDR3 spans 12 amino acids. DNA of the CDR3: TGCAGCGGTGGACAGGGCCGGGAGACCCAGTACTTC. Translating it yields CSGGQGRETQYF. The whole variable domain, filled in from reference TRBV29-1 and TRBJ2-5, reads SAVISQKPSRDICQRGTSLTIQCQVDSQVTMMFWYRQQPGQSLTLIATANQGSEATYESGFVIDKFPISRPNLTFSTLTVSNMSPEDSSIYLCSGGQGRETQYFGPGTRLLVL.

The chain joins TRBV9 to TRBJ1-2, with D possibly being TRBD1 (6 bases). V lost 1 base, J lost 5 bases, and 12 bases lay in between. The CDR3 runs 14 residues. Germline values: CDR1 SGDLS, CDR2 YYNGEE. CDR3 DNA sequence: TGTGCCAGCAGCGTAATGAACAGGGATTATGGCTACACCTTC. As protein: CASSVMNRDYGYTF.

The chain uses TRBV7-8 and TRBJ1-2, with 7 bases fitting TRBD1. Germline V gives CDR1 SGHVS, CDR2 FQNEAQ. J gave up 4 bases and V 1 base, and 6 bases lay outside the gene matches. CDR3 length equals 15 residues. The CDR3 sequence is CASSLGLTGLYGYTF. The DNA for the CDR3 is TGTGCCAGCAGCTTAGGGTTGACAGGGCTCTATGGCTACACCTTC.

This chain links TRBV7-9 with TRBJ2-3; D possibly corresponds to TRBD2 (5 bases). The CDR3 consists of 15 residues. Between the trimmed V and J ends, which lost 5 bases and 4 bases, there was a span of 16 bases. Germline V gives CDR1 SEHNR, CDR2 FQNEAQ (reference sequence). This CDR3 reads CASSPPGLAADTQYF. The CDR3 nucleotides are TGTGCCAGCAGCCCCCCAGGTCTAGCTGCAGATACGCAGTATTTT.

V gene TRBV6-1 combines with J gene TRBJ2-7; 12 bases line up with TRBD1. The CDR3 contains 15 residues. V lost 6 bases to trimming and J lost 1 base; unmatched junction nucleotides: 4. Germline loops: CDR1 MNHNS, CDR2 SASEGT. The CDR3 DNA is TGTGCCAGCAGACCGGGACAGGGGGCATCCTACGAGCAGTACTTC. It is translated as CASRPGQGASYEQYF.

The V gene is TRBV9, the J gene TRBJ2-3; the D call may be TRBD1 or TRBD2 (5 bases each). V shed 3 bases and J shed 0 bases, with 8 bases lying between them. Germline V gene sequence: CDR1 SGDLS, CDR2 YYNGEE. This CDR3 has 14 amino acids. The CDR3 sequence: CASSAGGSTDTQYF. CDR3 coding DNA: TGTGCCAGCAGCGCTGGGGGTAGCACAGATACGCAGTATTTT.

The chain combines TRBV28 with TRBJ2-2; TRBD1 matches at 8 bases. CDR1 is MDHEN and CDR2 is SYDVKM in the germline V gene. V trimming: 8 bases; J trimming: 4 bases; junction bases outside the gene matches: 6. The CDR3 has 14 amino acids. CDR3 sequence: CASGGQGPTGELFF. The CDR3 nucleotides are TGTGCCAGCGGCGGACAGGGTCCCACCGGGGAGCTGTTTTTT.

The chain couples TRBV2 to TRBJ1-4, with D perhaps matching TRBD1 (5 bases). There are 14 residues in the CDR3. The ends were cut back, 7 bases at V and 5 bases at J, with 14 bases in the middle. Germline loops: CDR1 SNHLY, CDR2 FYNNEI. Here the CDR3 reads CASKGMKTNEKLFF. The CDR3 region has the DNA TGTGCCAGCAAGGGGATGAAGACGAATGAAAAACTGTTTTTT.

The chain employs TRBV9 and TRBJ2-1, with 11 bases identical to TRBD2. The germline CDR1 and CDR2 sequences are SGDLS and YYNGEE. J gave up 5 bases and V 0 bases, and 4 bases lay outside the gene matches. The CDR3 spans 16 residues. CDR3 in DNA: TGTGCCAGCAGCGTAGTAGCGGGAGGGCCACACAATGAGCAGTTCTTC. Translated, it gives CASSVVAGGPHNEQFF.

In this sample, this clone turned up once. V is TRBV5-1 and J is TRBJ2-3, with TRBD2 identical over 7 bases. The CDR3 contains 15 residues. V was clipped by 0 bases and J by 5 bases; unmatched bases: 6. Germline V gene lookup returns CDR1 SGHRS and CDR2 YFSETQ. The CDR3 reads CASSLGLREIDTQYF. The CDR3 DNA is TGCGCCAGCAGCTTGGGGTTGCGGGAGATAGATACGCAGTATTTT.